Below are 22 T cell receptor beta chains sequenced from a single sample in a study of radiation and T cells in renal cell carcinoma. Time point denoted: blood 2 weeks post-SBRT. Treatment denoted: 15 Gy SBRT to primary tumor, nephrectomy 4 weeks later. Repertoires were generated with immunoSEQ multiplex PCR, while TCRdb's copy carries only in-frame clones and drops some. The sample holds approximately 79,000 clones, 82% seen once. Sequencing was performed on blood, taken from a patient whose treatment included radiotherapy and nephrectomy. These receptors were obtained from a man between 60 and 75 years old with renal cell carcinoma.

The chain links TRBV6-1 to TRBJ2-1; D may match TRBD1 or TRBD2 (5 bases each). The CDR3 is 14 amino acids. V gave up 4 bases and J gave up 6 bases, with 13 bases separating them. From germline, CDR1 is MNHNS and CDR2 SASEGT. CDR3 DNA sequence: TGTGCCAGCAGTGTATCCGGGGCGAGCAATGAGCAGTTCTTC. Residues: CASSVSGASNEQFF.

The chain employs TRBV7-8 and TRBJ2-7; 7 bases match TRBD1. The CDR3 runs to 13 residues. Per the germline V gene, CDR1 is SGHVS and CDR2 is FQNEAQ. The junction had 7 bases not matched to a gene; V was cut back by 4 bases and J by 7 bases. The DNA for the CDR3 is TGTGCCAGCAGCTCAACAGGGGTAAGGGAGCAGTACTTC. Translation gives CASSSTGVREQYF. Together with reference TRBV7-8 and TRBJ2-7, the CDR3 gives the full variable domain: GAGVSQSPRYKVAKRGQDVALRCDPISGHVSLFWYQQALGQGPEFLTYFQNEAQLDKSGLPSDRFFAERPEGSVSTLKIQRTQQEDSAVYLCASSSTGVREQYFGPGTRLTVT.

Here the CDR3 reads CASGRNVGRDTQYF. In nucleotides, the CDR3 is TGTGCCTCGGGGAGGAATGTTGGGCGTGATACGCAGTATTTT. The genes are TRBV14 and TRBJ2-3; D is perhaps TRBD2 (6 bases). Trimming left V 11 bases short and J 6 bases short, with 21 bases between. CDR1 is SGHDN, CDR2 FVKESK, per germline. The CDR3 has 14 residues.

The chain is built from TRBV6-1 and TRBJ2-2; D unresolved. CDR1 and CDR2 (germline): MNHNS, SASEGT. Trimming shortened V by 0 bases and J by 1 base, and 12 bases separated the two germline ends. The CDR3 sequence is 17 residues long. CDR3 amino acids: CASSEAPPGMNTGELFF. As DNA, the CDR3 is TGTGCCAGCAGTGAAGCCCCCCCGGGTATGAACACCGGGGAGCTGTTTTTT.

V usage is TRBV28 and J usage is TRBJ1-2; 9 positions match TRBD1. Germline V gives CDR1 MDHEN, CDR2 SYDVKM. V lost 7 bases and J lost 6; bases outside the gene matches: 6. This CDR3 comprises 13 residues. CDR3 sequence (DNA): TGTGCCAGCACCTTGGACAGGGGAAATGGCTACACCTTC. This gives the protein CASTLDRGNGYTF.

There are a few counts of this clone. The rearrangement uses TRBV20-1 and TRBJ1-2; D call uncertain. This CDR3 contains 10 residues. Per the germline V gene, CDR1 is DFQATT and CDR2 is SNEGSKA (reference sequence). Trimming took off 5 bases at V and 7 bases at J, with 8 bases between the two ends. The CDR3 nucleotides are TGCAGTGCTGGTGAGGGTGGCTACACCTTC. Encoded protein: CSAGEGGYTF.

The CDR3, as DNA: TGTGCCAGCAGCTTGGCAGGTACCACTAATGAAAAACTGTTTTTT. This encodes CASSLAGTTNEKLFF. The chain links TRBV5-6 to TRBJ1-4; D remains ambiguous. This CDR3 spans 15 amino acids. The germline V gene has CDR1 SGHDT and CDR2 YYEEEE. Trimming removed 0 bases at V and 2 bases at J, with 8 bases between.

The V and J genes are TRBV5-5 and TRBJ2-7, with TRBD1 identical over 10 bases. Germline CDR1 SGHKS, CDR2 YYEKEE (reference sequence). Trimming took 3 bases from V and 0 from J; bases not matched to a gene: 6. There are 16 residues in the CDR3. The CDR3 is CASSWSRDRGSYEQYF. The CDR3, as DNA: TGTGCCAGCAGCTGGAGCCGGGACAGGGGCTCCTACGAGCAGTACTTC.

The chain employs TRBV7-6 and TRBJ2-2; no firm D call. CDR1 SGHVS and CDR2 FNYEAQ come from the germline V gene. Trimming cost V 0 bases and J 5 bases, with 1 base left between them. The CDR3 sequence is 12 residues long. The CDR3 loop reads CASSLATGELFF. The CDR3 bases are TGTGCCAGCAGCTTAGCGACCGGGGAGCTGTTTTTT.

The chain carries TRBV6-5 and TRBJ2-1, with 7 nucleotides matching TRBD1. The V and J ends lost 2 bases and 4 bases, in that order; junction bases with no gene match: 8. Germline CDR1 and CDR2: MNHEY and SVGAGI. The CDR3 is 16 amino acids. CDR3 region: CASSYNLRDSYNEQFF. The CDR3 DNA sequence: TGTGCCAGCAGTTACAACCTCCGGGACAGTTACAATGAGCAGTTCTTC.

This clone turned up a few times. J is TRBJ1-4 and V is TRBV7-9; D possibly corresponds to TRBD1 (5 bases). With 7 bases removed from V and 6 bases from J, the gap between germline ends came to 15 bases. Germline V CDR1 and CDR2: SEHNR, FQNEAQ (reference sequence). The CDR3 length is 14 residues. The CDR3 bases are TGTGCCAGCACGGACACTACGGTCGATGAAAAACTGTTTTTT. Translated, it gives CASTDTTVDEKLFF.

J is TRBJ2-3 and V is TRBV19; D possibly corresponds to TRBD1 (7 bases). CDR1 is LNHDA, CDR2 SQIVND, per germline (reference sequence). V gave up 5 bases and J gave up 1 base, with 19 bases separating them. This CDR3 region has 17 residues. CDR3 sequence reads: CASSLDPTGEGTDTQYF. CDR3 DNA: TGTGCCAGTAGTCTCGATCCAACAGGGGAGGGCACAGATACGCAGTATTTT.

This clone was observed once. The genes are TRBV7-8 and TRBJ2-1; 8 positions agree with TRBD2. Trimming removed 4 bases from V and 8 bases from J; junction bases left unmatched: 7. Germline CDR1 is SGHVS and CDR2 is FQNEAQ. This CDR3 is built from 14 residues. Here the CDR3 DNA reads TGTGCCAGCAGCTCAAGCGGGAGTGGTTATGAGCAGTTCTTC. Its protein is CASSSSGSGYEQFF.

The genes are TRBV5-1 and TRBJ2-1, with D perhaps matching TRBD2 (6 bases). V lost 6 bases to trimming and J lost 7 bases, with 17 bases between them. The CDR3 is 14 residues long. CDR1 SGHRS and CDR2 YFSETQ come from the germline V gene. The CDR3 spells CASTRGGVLNEQFF. Here the CDR3 DNA reads TGCGCCAGCACCCGGGGCGGGGTACTTAATGAGCAGTTCTTC.

This chain joins TRBV15 and TRBJ2-7; 7 nucleotides match TRBD1. The CDR3 totals 15 residues. Losses at the gene ends were 0 bases for V and 8 bases for J; bases not matched to a gene: 10. Germline-derived CDR1 and CDR2 are LNHNV and YYDKDF (reference sequence). CDR3 coding DNA: TGTGCCACCAGCAGAGAGGGCATTCAAGGGGGCAAGCAGTACTTC. It codes for CATSREGIQGGKQYF.

The chain couples TRBV28 to TRBJ2-3; 13 positions match TRBD2. The ends lost 10 bases at V and 6 bases at J; junction bases unmatched: 13. Per the germline V gene, CDR1 is MDHEN and CDR2 is SYDVKM. This CDR3 is 16 amino acids long. Written as DNA, the CDR3 is TGTGCCACCTCTTGGGGACTAGCGGGGTCCCTGGATACGCAGTATTTT. Translated: CATSWGLAGSLDTQYF.

The V and J genes are TRBV28 and TRBJ2-4; 9 bases fit TRBD2. CDR1 is MDHEN, CDR2 SYDVKM, per germline. The CDR3 runs to 15 residues. With 2 bases clipped from V and 8 bases from J, the junction kept 7 bases outside the gene matches. The CDR3 DNA is TGTGCCAGCAGTTTAGCGGGAGGGCCCGGAGACATTCAGTACTTC. Translated: CASSLAGGPGDIQYF.

The chain recombines TRBV5-5 with TRBJ2-7; TRBD2 agrees at 12 bases. Per the germline V gene, CDR1 is SGHKS and CDR2 is YYEKEE (reference sequence). The CDR3 is 17 amino acids. V dropped 1 base and J dropped 2; count of bases not matched to a gene: 7. The DNA for the CDR3 is TGTGCCAGCAGCTTGCTCCAACTAGCGGGAGGCCCCTACGAGCAGTACTTC. This translates into CASSLLQLAGGPYEQYF.

The chain has TRBV27 and TRBJ1-5; D might be TRBD1 (6 bases). From germline, CDR1 is MNHEY and CDR2 SMNVEV (reference sequence). Trimming took 6 bases from V and 5 from J, leaving 11 bases between them. The CDR3 extends over 13 amino acids. The CDR3 region has the DNA TGTGCCAGCAGGGCGGACAGCCATCAGCCCCAGCATTTT. Translation: CASRADSHQPQHF.

V gene TRBV5-5 combines with J gene TRBJ2-1, with D tentatively TRBD2 (6 bases). Per germline, CDR1 SGHKS and CDR2 YYEKEE (reference sequence). Deletions cut 1 base from V and 3 bases from J, with 14 bases between. CDR3 size: 16 residues. The DNA of the CDR3 is TGTGCCAGCAGCTTGACGGGCGGGAACGGCTACAATGAGCAGTTCTTC. This sequence encodes CASSLTGGNGYNEQFF. Together with reference TRBV5-5 and TRBJ2-1, the CDR3 gives the full variable domain: DAGVTQSPTHLIKTRGQQVTLRCSPISGHKSVSWYQQVLGQGPQFIFQYYEKEERGRGNFPDRFSARQFPNYSSELNVNALLLGDSALYLCASSLTGGNGYNEQFFGPGTRLTVL.

V gene TRBV7-8 combines with J gene TRBJ1-2; no definite D call. Germline CDR1 reads SGHVS; CDR2 reads FQNEAQ. The CDR3 consists of 14 residues. Trimming stripped 2 bases from V and 5 bases from J, with 12 bases between. CDR3 nucleotide sequence: TGTGCCAGCAGCTTAAGGAGGGTTGGGTATGGCTACACCTTC. Amino acids: CASSLRRVGYGYTF.

The V gene is TRBV27, the J gene TRBJ2-3; 12 nucleotides line up with TRBD2. The CDR3 loop spans 16 amino acids. CDR1 MNHEY and CDR2 SMNVEV come from the germline V gene (reference sequence). V was clipped by 6 bases and J by 4 bases; unmatched bases: 8. CDR3 coding DNA: TGTGCCAGCAGCTCTCCTAGCGGGAGGGCCCCAGATACGCAGTATTTT. This sequence encodes CASSSPSGRAPDTQYF.